A selection of T cell receptor beta chains follows, all from one sample in a study of CD8 T cells in Susac syndrome. In TCRdb, the immunoSEQ multiplex PCR reads were re-called with MiXCR into one record per CDR3 protein. The sample lists tens of thousands of distinct CDR3 sequences; 93% were seen once. Sequencing was done on a sample of CD8+ T cells from PBMCs. Receptors were obtained from a human donor with multiple sclerosis. CDR3s include the opening cysteine and the closing phenylalanine or tryptophan. The D gene is left open where the match is weak. The listing skips clone size in some rows; elsewhere it reads once, few, many or a size class.

v_call: TRBV25-1; j_call: TRBJ2-5; d_call: .; clone_size: .; cdr3_length: 16; cdr3_aa: CASSWTGRGLQETQYF; cdr3_nt: TGTGCCAGCTCTTGGACAGGTCGGGGGTTACAAGAGACCCAGTACTTC
v_call: TRBV11-3; j_call: TRBJ2-1; d_call: TRBD2; clone_size: .; cdr3_length: 14; cdr3_aa: CASSPRGGWNEQFF; cdr3_nt: TGTGCCAGCAGCCCCCGGGGGGGATGGAATGAGCAGTTCTTC
v_call: TRBV28; j_call: TRBJ2-1; d_call: .; clone_size: .; cdr3_length: 11; cdr3_aa: CASHGEGEQFF; cdr3_nt: TGTGCCAGCCACGGAGAAGGTGAGCAGTTCTTC
v_call: TRBV15; j_call: TRBJ1-1; d_call: .; clone_size: .; cdr3_length: 13; cdr3_aa: CATSLSGVPEAFF; cdr3_nt: TGTGCCACCAGCCTCTCAGGGGTCCCTGAAGCTTTCTTT
v_call: TRBV4-2; j_call: TRBJ2-7; d_call: .; clone_size: .; cdr3_length: 14; cdr3_aa: CASSQVQGPNEQYF; cdr3_nt: TGTGCCAGCAGCCAAGTTCAGGGGCCCAACGAGCAGTACTTC
v_call: TRBV7-9; j_call: TRBJ2-3; d_call: .; clone_size: .; cdr3_length: 17; cdr3_aa: CAPGGLAEAASTDTQYF; cdr3_nt: TGTGCCCCCGGGGGGCTAGCGGAAGCCGCTAGCACAGATACGCAGTATTTT
v_call: TRBV4-1; j_call: TRBJ2-6; d_call: TRBD1; clone_size: .; cdr3_length: 18; cdr3_aa: CASGLIPGQVPGANVLTF; cdr3_nt: TGCGCCAGCGGACTCATACCGGGACAGGTCCCTGGGGCCAACGTCCTGACTTTC
v_call: TRBV30; j_call: TRBJ1-2; d_call: .; clone_size: .; cdr3_length: 17; cdr3_aa: CAWSFKPGPRYHYGYTF; cdr3_nt: TGTGCCTGGAGCTTTAAACCCGGGCCTAGGTATCACTATGGCTACACCTTC
v_call: TRBV9; j_call: TRBJ2-7; d_call: .; clone_size: .; cdr3_length: 15; cdr3_aa: CASSVGGRTSYEQYF; cdr3_nt: TGTGCCAGCAGCGTAGGAGGGCGGACTTCCTACGAGCAGTACTTC
v_call: TRBV30; j_call: TRBJ1-6; d_call: .; clone_size: .; cdr3_length: 13; cdr3_aa: CALDREWNSPLHF; cdr3_nt: TGTGCTTTAGACCGTGAGTGGAATTCACCCCTCCACTTT
v_call: TRBV30; j_call: TRBJ1-3; d_call: .; clone_size: .; cdr3_length: 14; cdr3_aa: CAWGSDSSGNTIYF; cdr3_nt: TGTGCCTGGGGTTCGGACTCGTCTGGAAACACCATATATTTT
v_call: TRBV28; j_call: TRBJ2-4; d_call: .; clone_size: .; cdr3_length: 14; cdr3_aa: CASSPYLAKNIQYF; cdr3_nt: TGTGCCAGCAGTCCGTACCTAGCCAAAAACATTCAGTACTTC
v_call: TRBV4-2; j_call: TRBJ2-5; d_call: .; clone_size: .; cdr3_length: 11; cdr3_aa: CASSQGLHQDF; cdr3_nt: TGTGCCAGCAGCCAAGGTCTGCATCAGGACTTC
v_call: TRBV6-2/TRBV6-3; j_call: TRBJ1-1; d_call: .; clone_size: .; cdr3_length: 11; cdr3_aa: CATHSEVEAFF; cdr3_nt: TGTGCCACCCACTCGGAAGTCGAAGCTTTCTTT
v_call: TRBV29-1; j_call: TRBJ2-7; d_call: .; clone_size: .; cdr3_length: 14; cdr3_aa: CSVEGGGSSYEQYF; cdr3_nt: TGCAGCGTTGAAGGTGGGGGTAGCTCCTACGAGCAGTACTTC
v_call: TRBV18; j_call: TRBJ1-1; d_call: .; clone_size: .; cdr3_length: 16; cdr3_aa: CASSPGTVRVGTEAFF; cdr3_nt: TGTGCCAGCTCACCAGGGACCGTACGCGTGGGCACTGAAGCTTTCTTT
v_call: TRBV28; j_call: TRBJ1-5; d_call: TRBD1; clone_size: .; cdr3_length: 14; cdr3_aa: CASSSQGATQPQHF; cdr3_nt: TGTGCCAGCAGTTCACAGGGGGCAACCCAGCCCCAGCATTTT
v_call: TRBV13; j_call: TRBJ2-7; d_call: .; clone_size: few; cdr3_length: 15; cdr3_aa: CASSLRKGKAYEQYF; cdr3_nt: TGTGCCAGCAGCTTAAGGAAGGGGAAGGCCTACGAGCAGTACTTC
v_call: TRBV3-1; j_call: TRBJ1-1; d_call: .; clone_size: .; cdr3_length: 15; cdr3_aa: CASSQEGTLNTEAFF; cdr3_nt: TGTGCCAGCAGCCAAGAGGGGACCCTGAACACTGAAGCTTTCTTT
v_call: TRBV5-4; j_call: TRBJ2-1; d_call: .; clone_size: .; cdr3_length: 14; cdr3_aa: CASSLWEAYNEQFF; cdr3_nt: TGTGCCAGCAGCTTGTGGGAGGCCTACAATGAGCAGTTCTTC
v_call: TRBV6-5; j_call: TRBJ1-1; d_call: TRBD1; clone_size: .; cdr3_length: 14; cdr3_aa: CASSGTGSNTEAFF; cdr3_nt: TGTGCCAGCAGTGGGACAGGTAGTAACACTGAAGCTTTCTTT
v_call: TRBV28; j_call: TRBJ1-4; d_call: .; clone_size: .; cdr3_length: 15; cdr3_aa: CASSLRVGQNEKLFF; cdr3_nt: TGTGCCAGCAGTTTAAGGGTGGGCCAGAATGAAAAACTGTTTTTT
v_call: TRBV5-1; j_call: TRBJ1-2; d_call: .; clone_size: medium-sized; cdr3_length: 13; cdr3_aa: CASSFLSGNGYTF; cdr3_nt: TGCGCCAGCAGCTTCCTTTCAGGGAATGGCTACACCTTC
v_call: TRBV7-9; j_call: TRBJ2-5; d_call: .; clone_size: .; cdr3_length: 15; cdr3_aa: CASSLTGYREETQYF; cdr3_nt: TGTGCCAGCAGCCTTACAGGGTATCGGGAAGAGACCCAGTACTTC
v_call: TRBV15; j_call: TRBJ2-5; d_call: .; clone_size: .; cdr3_length: 13; cdr3_aa: CATSRGRQETQYF; cdr3_nt: TGTGCCACCAGCAGAGGACGGCAAGAGACCCAGTACTTC
v_call: TRBV28; j_call: TRBJ2-7; d_call: TRBD1; clone_size: .; cdr3_length: 16; cdr3_aa: CASSLNSLATGAEQYF; cdr3_nt: TGTGCCAGCAGTTTAAATTCGCTCGCGACAGGGGCCGAGCAGTACTTC
v_call: TRBV12-3/TRBV12-4; j_call: TRBJ1-5; d_call: .; clone_size: .; cdr3_length: 15; cdr3_aa: CASSPEGDNHQPQHF; cdr3_nt: TGTGCCAGCAGCCCCGAGGGGGACAACCATCAGCCCCAGCATTTT
v_call: TRBV2; j_call: TRBJ1-1; d_call: .; clone_size: .; cdr3_length: 14; cdr3_aa: CASSDGQMNTEAFF; cdr3_nt: TGTGCCAGCAGTGATGGGCAGATGAACACTGAAGCTTTCTTT
v_call: TRBV10-3; j_call: TRBJ2-7; d_call: TRBD2; clone_size: .; cdr3_length: 15; cdr3_aa: CAISDGGRESYEQYF; cdr3_nt: TGTGCCATCAGTGATGGGGGGAGGGAATCCTACGAGCAGTACTTC
v_call: TRBV7-9; j_call: TRBJ1-2; d_call: .; clone_size: .; cdr3_length: 15; cdr3_aa: CASSPLGGGAFGYTF; cdr3_nt: TGTGCCAGCAGCCCTTTAGGAGGGGGAGCCTTTGGCTACACCTTC
v_call: TRBV6-2/TRBV6-3; j_call: TRBJ1-6; d_call: .; clone_size: .; cdr3_length: 17; cdr3_aa: CASSYLRTETINSPLHF; cdr3_nt: TGTGCCAGCAGTTACTTAAGGACAGAAACGATTAATTCACCCCTCCACTTT
v_call: TRBV9; j_call: TRBJ2-7; d_call: .; clone_size: once; cdr3_length: 14; cdr3_aa: CASSVGRFPYEQYF; cdr3_nt: TGTGCCAGCAGCGTAGGGAGGTTTCCCTACGAGCAGTACTTC
v_call: TRBV27; j_call: TRBJ1-2; d_call: TRBD1; clone_size: .; cdr3_length: 15; cdr3_aa: CASSLSPTGGASYTF; cdr3_nt: TGTGCCAGCAGTTTATCGCCGACAGGGGGCGCAAGCTACACCTTC
v_call: TRBV27; j_call: TRBJ2-1; d_call: .; clone_size: .; cdr3_length: 12; cdr3_aa: CASSFRYNEQFF; cdr3_nt: TGTGCCAGCAGTTTTCGGTACAATGAGCAGTTCTTC
v_call: TRBV4-1; j_call: TRBJ2-3; d_call: .; clone_size: .; cdr3_length: 16; cdr3_aa: CASSHGPETSTDTQYF; cdr3_nt: TGCGCCAGCAGCCACGGACCGGAGACTAGCACAGATACGCAGTATTTT
v_call: TRBV2; j_call: TRBJ1-5; d_call: .; clone_size: .; cdr3_length: 14; cdr3_aa: CASSLRDPNQPQHF; cdr3_nt: TGTGCCAGCAGTCTCCGGGACCCTAATCAGCCCCAGCATTTT
v_call: TRBV30; j_call: TRBJ2-1; d_call: .; clone_size: .; cdr3_length: 11; cdr3_aa: CASSGSDRKFF; cdr3_nt: TGTGCCTCCTCCGGGAGTGACCGAAAGTTCTTC
v_call: TRBV9; j_call: TRBJ2-6; d_call: .; clone_size: .; cdr3_length: 16; cdr3_aa: CASSVDRESGANVLTF; cdr3_nt: TGTGCCAGCAGCGTAGACCGCGAATCTGGGGCCAACGTCCTGACTTTC
v_call: TRBV7-8; j_call: TRBJ1-4; d_call: .; clone_size: .; cdr3_length: 14; cdr3_aa: CASRASSVFEKLFF; cdr3_nt: TGTGCCAGCAGGGCCTCAAGCGTTTTCGAAAAACTGTTTTTT
v_call: TRBV4-1; j_call: TRBJ2-7; d_call: TRBD2; clone_size: .; cdr3_length: 15; cdr3_aa: CASSPGTSGTYEQYF; cdr3_nt: TGCGCCAGCAGCCCGGGGACTAGCGGGACATACGAGCAGTACTTC
v_call: TRBV28; j_call: TRBJ1-5; d_call: TRBD1; clone_size: .; cdr3_length: 14; cdr3_aa: CASSPTGTGQPQHF; cdr3_nt: TGTGCCAGCAGTCCGACAGGGACGGGACAGCCCCAGCATTTT
v_call: TRBV13; j_call: TRBJ2-6; d_call: .; clone_size: .; cdr3_length: 15; cdr3_aa: CASSSTSSGANVLTF; cdr3_nt: TGTGCCAGCAGCTCCACTAGCTCTGGGGCCAACGTCCTGACTTTC
v_call: TRBV11-3; j_call: TRBJ2-1; d_call: .; clone_size: .; cdr3_length: 15; cdr3_aa: CASSPLGSSYNEQFF; cdr3_nt: TGTGCCAGCAGCCCCCTCGGGAGCTCCTACAATGAGCAGTTCTTC
v_call: TRBV4-1; j_call: TRBJ1-2; d_call: .; clone_size: .; cdr3_length: 12; cdr3_aa: CASSQDGYGYTF; cdr3_nt: TGCGCCAGCAGCCAAGACGGCTATGGCTACACCTTC
v_call: TRBV7-9; j_call: TRBJ2-7; d_call: .; clone_size: .; cdr3_length: 13; cdr3_aa: CASSPPLDYEQYF; cdr3_nt: TGTGCCAGCAGCCCCCCACTCGACTACGAGCAGTACTTC
v_call: TRBV28; j_call: TRBJ2-7; d_call: .; clone_size: .; cdr3_length: 12; cdr3_aa: CASSLPYYEQYF; cdr3_nt: TGTGCCAGCAGTTTACCCTACTACGAGCAGTACTTC
v_call: TRBV5-4; j_call: TRBJ2-2; d_call: .; clone_size: .; cdr3_length: 16; cdr3_aa: CASSLEGGAGTGELFF; cdr3_nt: TGTGCCAGCAGCTTGGAAGGGGGCGCGGGGACCGGGGAGCTGTTTTTT
v_call: TRBV27; j_call: TRBJ2-7; d_call: .; clone_size: .; cdr3_length: 14; cdr3_aa: CASSSGGLINEQYF; cdr3_nt: TGTGCCAGCAGTTCCGGGGGACTGATTAACGAGCAGTACTTC
v_call: TRBV6-5; j_call: TRBJ1-2; d_call: .; clone_size: .; cdr3_length: 16; cdr3_aa: CASSYSPRKVNYGYTF; cdr3_nt: TGTGCCAGCAGTTACTCGCCCAGAAAGGTGAACTATGGCTACACCTTC
v_call: TRBV7-9; j_call: TRBJ2-6; d_call: .; clone_size: once; cdr3_length: 15; cdr3_aa: CASSLDRSGANVLTF; cdr3_nt: TGTGCCAGCAGCCTCGATAGGAGCGGGGCCAACGTCCTGACTTTC
v_call: TRBV9; j_call: TRBJ2-1; d_call: .; clone_size: .; cdr3_length: 13; cdr3_aa: CASSVVSGNEQFF; cdr3_nt: TGTGCCAGCAGCGTAGTTTCCGGCAATGAGCAGTTCTTC
v_call: TRBV7-8; j_call: TRBJ1-1; d_call: .; clone_size: .; cdr3_length: 13; cdr3_aa: CASSLGGDPEAFF; cdr3_nt: TGTGCCAGCAGCTTAGGGGGGGACCCTGAAGCTTTCTTT
v_call: TRBV2; j_call: TRBJ2-1; d_call: .; clone_size: .; cdr3_length: 11; cdr3_aa: CATRLPAGQFF; cdr3_nt: TGTGCCACCAGATTACCCGCGGGGCAGTTCTTC
v_call: TRBV3-1; j_call: TRBJ2-1; d_call: .; clone_size: .; cdr3_length: 20; cdr3_aa: CASSLENVLIVQSSYNEQFF; cdr3_nt: TGTGCCAGCAGCCTAGAAAACGTTCTCATAGTGCAGAGCTCCTACAATGAGCAGTTCTTC
v_call: TRBV4-1; j_call: TRBJ2-5; d_call: .; clone_size: .; cdr3_length: 14; cdr3_aa: CASSQVQGRKTQYF; cdr3_nt: TGCGCCAGCAGCCAAGTTCAGGGGAGGAAGACCCAGTACTTC
v_call: TRBV11-2; j_call: TRBJ2-5; d_call: .; clone_size: .; cdr3_length: 15; cdr3_aa: CASSLDVSGRETQYF; cdr3_nt: TGTGCCAGCAGCTTAGACGTATCGGGGAGGGAGACCCAGTACTTC
v_call: TRBV3-1; j_call: TRBJ1-1; d_call: .; clone_size: .; cdr3_length: 15; cdr3_aa: CASSQERPLNTEAFF; cdr3_nt: TGTGCCAGCAGCCAAGAACGGCCTTTGAACACTGAAGCTTTCTTT